One sample yielded the 24 T cell receptor beta chains listed below, sequenced in a study of shared clonotypes between healthy human individuals. Profiling relied on immunoSEQ multiplex PCR, and the TCRdb table lists in-frame clones only, not all of them. The sample yields roughly 1,000,000 clones, approximately 80% seen once. Sequences were obtained from memory CD4+ T cells from PBMCs. Subset noted: CD45RA-negative fraction. These receptors all stem from a man younger than 35 in good health. Some clones in this sample may be carry-over from other donors' samples.

CDR3 DNA sequence: TGTGCCAGCAGCATCGGGACTGCGATTGAAAACATTCAGTACTTC. Amino acids: CASSIGTAIENIQYF. V gene TRBV7-2 combines with J gene TRBJ2-4; TRBD2 is a possible D gene (6 bases). V lost 5 bases and J lost 5, with 16 bases in between. CDR1 SGHTA and CDR2 FQGNSA come from the germline V gene. The CDR3 has 15 residues. Using reference TRBV7-2 and TRBJ2-4 for the parts outside the CDR3, the full variable domain is GAGVSQSPSNKVTEKGKDVELRCDPISGHTALYWYRQSLGQGLEFLIYFQGNSAPDKSGLPSDRFSAERTGGSVSTLTIQRTQQEDSAVYLCASSIGTAIENIQYFGAGTRLSVL.

Turning to this clone: Other DNA sequences within the sample encode an identical CDR3. The chain has TRBV28 and TRBJ1-4; D is undetermined. The CDR3 totals 15 residues. Trimming took off 3 bases at V and 0 bases at J, with 8 bases between the two ends. CDR1 is MDHEN, CDR2 SYDVKM, per germline. The DNA of the CDR3 is TGTGCCAGCAGTTTTCGACGGGCAACTAATGAAAAACTGTTTTTT. The encoded protein is CASSFRRATNEKLFF.

Comments on this clone: A far larger clone is only one base removed, so a read error is likely. The V call is TRBV25-1, the J call TRBJ2-5; no clear D. Deletions cut 6 bases from V and 7 bases from J, with 6 bases between. This CDR3 is 10 amino acids long. Germline-derived CDR1 and CDR2 are MGHDK and SYGVNS. The CDR3 region has the DNA TGTGCCAGCAGGAGAGGGACCCAGTACTTC. Protein sequence: CASRRGTQYF. The variable domain in full, completed from reference TRBV25-1 and TRBJ2-5, reads EADIYQTPRYLVIGTGKKITLECSQTMGHDKMYWYQQDPGMELHLIHYSYGVNSTEKGDLSSESTVSRIRTEHFPLTLESARPSHTSQYLCASRRGTQYFGPGTRLLVL.

This chain connects TRBV28 to TRBJ2-7, with 9 bases matching TRBD2. In germline, CDR1 is MDHEN, CDR2 SYDVKM. The CDR3 extends over 14 amino acids. Trimming took 5 bases from V and 5 from J; bases not matched to a gene: 7. This chain's CDR3 is CASSPGLATHEQYF. The DNA for the CDR3 is TGTGCCAGCAGTCCCGGACTAGCGACTCACGAGCAGTACTTC.

The CDR3 sequence is CASSATLGGRSEAFF. For the CDR3, the DNA is TGTGCCAGCAGCGCCACATTGGGGGGACGCTCTGAAGCTTTCTTT. This chain joins TRBV6-1 and TRBJ1-1, with D possibly TRBD1 on 5 matching bases. CDR3 length: 15 residues. V was clipped by 6 bases and J by 6 bases, with 20 bases between them. CDR1 and CDR2 (germline): MNHNS, SASEGT.

This clone occurred once. The V gene is TRBV11-2, the J gene TRBJ2-5; TRBD2 might be the D (6 bases). The V end was cut by 1 base, the J end by 7 bases, with 13 bases between. Germline CDR1 and CDR2: SGHAT and FQNNGV. The CDR3 length is 14 residues. The CDR3 DNA reads as TGTGCCAGCAGCTTAGTTTCCTTCGGGGGGACCCAGTACTTC. Protein: CASSLVSFGGTQYF. The full variable domain, rest sourced from reference TRBV11-2 and TRBJ2-5, is EAGVAQSPRYKIIEKRQSVAFWCNPISGHATLYWYQQILGQGPKLLIQFQNNGVVDDSQLPKDRFSAERLKGVDSTLKIQPAKLEDSAVYLCASSLVSFGGTQYFGPGTRLLVL.

V gene TRBV6-5 combines with J gene TRBJ2-3, with no clear D. CDR1 and CDR2 from the germline V gene are MNHEY and SVGAGI. CDR3 length equals 13 residues. Deletions cut 6 bases from V and 0 bases from J, with 7 bases between. DNA for the CDR3: TGTGCCAGCAGGCAGACTAGCACAGATACGCAGTATTTT. Encoded protein: CASRQTSTDTQYF.

This clone was counted once. The chain recombines TRBV27 with TRBJ2-3; D gene ambiguous. V was cut by 4 bases and J by 2 bases, with 16 bases left in between. The V gene's germline CDR1 is MNHEY and CDR2 SMNVEV (reference sequence). There are 16 residues in the CDR3. The DNA for the CDR3 is TGTGCCAGCAGTTCAGGCCCACCTATTTCCACAGATACGCAGTATTTT. Protein: CASSSGPPISTDTQYF.

About this clone itself: A much larger clone differs by one base, so this may be a read error. Other DNA sequences in this specimen translate into the identical CDR3. The chain employs TRBV7-9 and TRBJ1-5, with D unresolved. Trimming removed 1 base from V and 0 bases from J, with 1 base in between. Germline values: CDR1 SEHNR, CDR2 FQNEAQ (reference sequence). CDR3 length equals 13 residues. DNA of the CDR3: TGTGCCAGCAGCTTAGATAGCAATCAGCCCCAGCATTTT. Translation gives CASSLDSNQPQHF.

The chain employs TRBV6-5 and TRBJ2-7; D may correspond to TRBD1 or TRBD2 (5 bases each). The V end was cut by 2 bases, the J end by 0 bases, with 11 bases between. The CDR3 totals 15 residues. Germline CDR1 reads MNHEY; CDR2 reads SVGAGI. In DNA form, the CDR3 reads TGTGCCAGCAGTTACAGGGCAGGGAGCTCCTACGAGCAGTACTTC. Amino acid sequence: CASSYRAGSSYEQYF.

This clone was seen a few times. The chain links TRBV5-4 to TRBJ2-4; perhaps TRBD1 as D (6 bases). This CDR3 spans 14 amino acids. Trimming shortened V by 5 bases and J by 0 bases, and 9 bases separated the two germline ends. In germline, CDR1 is SGHNT, CDR2 YYREEE (reference sequence). The CDR3 region has the DNA TGTGCCAGCAGTGAGGGGGTAGCCAAAAACATTCAGTACTTC. The encoded protein is CASSEGVAKNIQYF.

V is TRBV11-2 and J is TRBJ2-5; TRBD2 might be the D (6 bases). The V and J ends lost 7 bases and 3 bases respectively, with 15 bases between them. CDR3 length: 14 amino acids. The V gene's germline CDR1 is SGHAT and CDR2 FQNNGV. CDR3 sequence (DNA): TGTGCCAGCACCGTTTCACTAGCTGAAGAGACCCAGTACTTC. Its translation is CASTVSLAEETQYF.

The chain joins TRBV14 to TRBJ1-2; D is unclear. The CDR3 is made up of 14 amino acids. Trimming took off 5 bases at V and 7 bases at J, with 17 bases between the two ends. Germline CDR1 reads SGHDN; CDR2 reads FVKESK. The CDR3 region is CASSGGSGWGGYTF. The CDR3 coding sequence is TGTGCCAGCAGCGGTGGCTCGGGGTGGGGTGGCTACACCTTC.

V gene TRBV4-1 combines with J gene TRBJ2-7; D possibly corresponds to TRBD2 (7 bases). The CDR3 totals 15 residues. Trimming stripped 1 base from V and 11 bases from J, with 21 bases between. CDR1 and CDR2 (germline): MGHRA, YSYEKL. This chain's CDR3 is CASSQVGRVGGPEYF. CDR3 nucleotide sequence: TGCGCCAGCAGCCAAGTTGGACGGGTCGGGGGGCCGGAGTACTTC.

The CDR3: CASSPGTPAEKLFF. The CDR3 region has the DNA TGTGCCAGCTCACCTGGGACACCGGCGGAAAAACTGTTTTTT. This sequence joins TRBV18 and TRBJ1-4; D possibly corresponds to TRBD1 (6 bases). Trimming removed 3 bases at V and 8 bases at J, with 13 bases between. Germline CDR1 is KGHSH and CDR2 is LQKENI. This CDR3 has 14 residues.

With regard to this clone: This may be a read error: a much more frequent sequence differs by one nucleotide. This CDR3 is also generated by other DNA sequences in the sample. The chain uses TRBV5-1 and TRBJ1-2; D is unclear. Germline CDR1 reads SGHRS; CDR2 reads YFSETQ. There are 13 residues in the CDR3. Trimming removed 0 bases at V and 1 base at J, with 4 bases between. The CDR3 sequence is CASSLDSNYGYTF. The CDR3 coding sequence is TGCGCCAGCAGCTTGGACAGTAACTATGGCTACACCTTC. The full variable domain, completed using reference TRBV5-1 and TRBJ1-2, is KAGVTQTPRYLIKTRGQQVTLSCSPISGHRSVSWYQQTPGQGLQFLFEYFSETQRNKGNFPGRFSGRQFSNSRSEMNVSTLELGDSALYLCASSLDSNYGYTFGSGTRLTVV.

The chain joins TRBV7-8 to TRBJ1-1; 7 bases line up with TRBD1. Germline V CDR1 and CDR2: SGHVS, FQNEAQ. The length of the CDR3 is 15 residues. After removal of 1 base from V and 6 bases from J, the junction contained 8 bases not matched to a gene. This CDR3 is CASSLGRQGAAEAFF. The CDR3 DNA sequence: TGTGCCAGCAGCTTAGGAAGACAGGGAGCGGCTGAAGCTTTCTTT.

Comments on this clone: At one of its ends the junction is not consistent with the germline gene, which may arise from a read error. This rearrangement joins TRBV18 to TRBJ2-2, with a possible D match to TRBD2 (5 bases). This CDR3 contains 15 residues. Germline V gene lookup returns CDR1 KGHSH and CDR2 LQKENI. The CDR3 bases are TGTGCCAGCTCACCCCCGCGAGGGAACGCCGGGGAGCTGTTTTTT. Its translation is CASSPPRGNAGELFF.

The J gene is TRBJ1-1, the V gene TRBV2; D uncertain. Germline CDR1 reads SNHLY; CDR2 reads FYNNEI. CDR3 length: 12 residues. V lost 10 bases and J lost 10, with 19 bases in between. CDR3 nucleotide sequence: TGTGCCACCCCTGCAGCCGACACGGGAGCTTTCTTT. It specifies CATPAADTGAFF. Supplemented by reference TRBV2 and TRBJ1-1, the full variable domain reads EPEVTQTPSHQVTQMGQEVILRCVPISNHLYFYWYRQILGQKVEFLVSFYNNEISEKSEIFDDQFSVERPDGSNFTLKIRSTKLEDSAMYFCATPAADTGAFFGQGTRLTVV.

The chain links TRBV5-1 to TRBJ2-1; D tentatively reads TRBD1 or TRBD2 (6 bases each). There are 14 residues in the CDR3. Looked up from germline, CDR1 is SGHRS and CDR2 is YFSETQ. Trimming took off 4 bases at V and 7 bases at J, with 15 bases between the two ends. CDR3 protein: CASSGGTQENEQFF. CDR3 nucleotides: TGCGCCAGCAGCGGCGGGACACAGGAAAATGAGCAGTTCTTC. The full variable domain, its missing parts supplied by reference TRBV5-1 and TRBJ2-1, is KAGVTQTPRYLIKTRGQQVTLSCSPISGHRSVSWYQQTPGQGLQFLFEYFSETQRNKGNFPGRFSGRQFSNSRSEMNVSTLELGDSALYLCASSGGTQENEQFFGPGTRLTVL.

The genes are TRBV6-6 and TRBJ2-7; TRBD1 matches at 10 bases. Unmatched junction bases numbered 5, after V lost 6 bases and J lost 3 bases. CDR3 length equals 14 residues. Germline V lookup: CDR1 MNHNY, CDR2 SVGAGI (reference sequence). The CDR3 nucleotides read TGTGCCAGCAGCAGCCGGGACAGGGGCTACGAGCAGTACTTC. Amino acids: CASSSRDRGYEQYF.

The chain joins TRBV7-8 to TRBJ1-1, with 10 nucleotides matching TRBD1. The length of the CDR3 is 19 residues. Trimming took 0 bases from V and 0 from J; bases not matched to a gene: 10. Per germline, CDR1 SGHVS and CDR2 FQNEAQ. CDR3 sequence (DNA): TGTGCCAGCAGCTTAGCAAAGGGACAGGGGACCTTAATGAACACTGAAGCTTTCTTT. Translated, it gives CASSLAKGQGTLMNTEAFF. Complete variable domain (other parts from reference TRBV7-8 and TRBJ1-1): GAGVSQSPRYKVAKRGQDVALRCDPISGHVSLFWYQQALGQGPEFLTYFQNEAQLDKSGLPSDRFFAERPEGSVSTLKIQRTQQEDSAVYLCASSLAKGQGTLMNTEAFFGQGTRLTVV.

The chain has TRBV28 and TRBJ1-5; 7 positions agree with TRBD1. V was clipped by 8 bases and J by 5 bases; unmatched bases: 12. CDR1 and CDR2 (germline): MDHEN, SYDVKM. This CDR3 contains 15 residues. The DNA for the CDR3 is TGTGCCAGCCACGCGCGGGACAGACCTTATCAGCCCCAGCATTTT. It is translated as CASHARDRPYQPQHF.

This clone was observed a few times. The identical CDR3 is also encoded by other nucleotide sequences in the sample. V and J are TRBV5-8 and TRBJ1-2; unclear D gene. The V end lost 3 bases, the J end lost 7 bases, and 22 bases lay between the germline ends. This CDR3 region has 16 residues. In germline, CDR1 is SGHTS, CDR2 YDEGEE. The DNA of the CDR3 is TGTGCCAGCAGCTGGACGGATTTAATCCCCGAGGGTGGCTACACCTTC. It translates to CASSWTDLIPEGGYTF.